A selection of T cell receptor beta chains follows, all from one sample in a study of regulatory T cells in long-lasting Graves disease. Using its own MiXCR run on the multiplex PCR reads, TCRdb lists one record per CDR3 protein. The sample carries roughly 420,000 distinct CDR3 sequences, roughly 17% recorded once. These records were also assigned to another study, of T cells in Graves' hyperthyroidism and ophthalmopathy.

Specimen: peripheral blood mononuclear cells (PBMCs), collected at new diagnosis, from a patient treated with antithyroid drugs. The receptors originated from a woman between 18 and 30 years old with Graves disease. Both conserved end residues are part of each CDR3. The order of the fields is D gene, J gene, V gene, clone size, CDR3 protein, CDR3 DNA. A D gene is named only where the DNA matches it firmly. Some rows mark clone size as missing; the rest say once, few, many or name a class of expanded clone.

d_call: TRBD2
j_call: TRBJ2-3
v_call: TRBV5-4
clone_size: few
cdr3_aa: CASSQGTSGPDTQYF
cdr3_nt: TGTGCCAGCAGCCAGGGGACTAGCGGACCAGATACGCAGTATTTT

d_call: TRBD2
j_call: TRBJ2-5
v_call: TRBV25-1
clone_size: NA
cdr3_aa: CASSVAGQETQYF
cdr3_nt: TGTGCCAGCAGTGTAGCGGGCCAAGAGACCCAGTACTTC

d_call: NA
j_call: TRBJ2-2
v_call: TRBV5-4
clone_size: NA
cdr3_aa: CASSPKGLTNTGELFF
cdr3_nt: TGTGCCAGCAGCCCTAAAGGACTAACGAACACCGGGGAGCTGTTTTTT

d_call: TRBD2
j_call: TRBJ2-7
v_call: TRBV4-2
clone_size: NA
cdr3_aa: CASSQALAGGHMEQYF
cdr3_nt: TGTGCCAGCAGCCAAGCCCTAGCGGGAGGGCACATGGAGCAGTACTTC

d_call: TRBD2
j_call: TRBJ2-5
v_call: TRBV19
clone_size: NA
cdr3_aa: CASSMGNSGSETQYF
cdr3_nt: TGTGCCAGTAGTATGGGGAATAGCGGGAGCGAGACCCAGTACTTC

d_call: NA
j_call: TRBJ1-1
v_call: TRBV29-1
clone_size: few
cdr3_aa: CSAEGGRGTEAFF
cdr3_nt: TGCAGCGCAGAAGGAGGGCGCGGCACTGAAGCTTTCTTT

d_call: TRBD2
j_call: TRBJ2-3
v_call: TRBV7-2
clone_size: NA
cdr3_aa: CASSQSGGGTSTDTQYF
cdr3_nt: TGTGCCAGCAGTCAAAGCGGGGGGGGAACTAGCACAGATACGCAGTATTTT

d_call: NA
j_call: TRBJ2-7
v_call: TRBV7-9
clone_size: many
cdr3_aa: CASSFGGVGEQYF
cdr3_nt: TGTGCCAGCAGCTTCGGAGGGGTGGGCGAGCAGTACTTC

d_call: NA
j_call: TRBJ1-5
v_call: TRBV5-5
clone_size: NA
cdr3_aa: CASSLVPDSNQPQHF
cdr3_nt: TGTGCCAGCAGCTTAGTACCCGATAGCAATCAGCCCCAGCATTTT

d_call: NA
j_call: TRBJ2-2
v_call: TRBV7-9
clone_size: few
cdr3_aa: CASRQDPTGELFF
cdr3_nt: TGTGCCAGCAGACAGGACCCGACCGGGGAGCTGTTTTTT

d_call: TRBD1
j_call: TRBJ1-1
v_call: TRBV3-1
clone_size: many
cdr3_aa: CASSQGGTGDTEAFF
cdr3_nt: TGTGCCAGCAGCCAAGGCGGGACAGGGGATACTGAAGCTTTCTTT

d_call: TRBD1
j_call: TRBJ2-3
v_call: TRBV24-1
clone_size: many
cdr3_aa: CATSETTGADTQYF
cdr3_nt: TGTGCCACCAGTGAAACCACAGGGGCTGATACGCAGTATTTT

d_call: TRBD1
j_call: TRBJ1-1
v_call: TRBV12-3/TRBV12-4
clone_size: many
cdr3_aa: CASSQTGGITEAFF
cdr3_nt: TGTGCCAGCAGTCAGACAGGGGGTATCACTGAAGCTTTCTTT

d_call: NA
j_call: TRBJ2-2
v_call: TRBV3-1
clone_size: many
cdr3_aa: CASIGRSIRPSTGELFF
cdr3_nt: TGTGCCAGCATAGGTCGGAGCATTAGACCTTCCACCGGGGAGCTGTTTTTT

d_call: NA
j_call: TRBJ2-5
v_call: TRBV12-3/TRBV12-4
clone_size: many
cdr3_aa: CASSLYREETQYF
cdr3_nt: TGTGCCAGCAGTTTATACAGGGAAGAGACCCAGTACTTC

d_call: NA
j_call: TRBJ1-6
v_call: TRBV27
clone_size: NA
cdr3_aa: CASSWTFYNSPLHF
cdr3_nt: TGTGCCAGCAGTTGGACGTTCTATAATTCACCCCTCCACTTT

d_call: NA
j_call: TRBJ2-7
v_call: TRBV11-2
clone_size: NA
cdr3_aa: CASSLGPGLGEQYF
cdr3_nt: TGTGCCAGCAGCTTAGGACCGGGACTCGGAGAGCAGTACTTC

d_call: NA
j_call: TRBJ2-2
v_call: TRBV10-3
clone_size: few
cdr3_aa: CAISEFSTSNTGELFF
cdr3_nt: TGTGCCATCAGTGAGTTTTCCACCTCGAACACCGGGGAGCTGTTTTTT

d_call: NA
j_call: TRBJ2-3
v_call: TRBV20-1
clone_size: many
cdr3_aa: CSARGRRSTDTQYF
cdr3_nt: TGCAGTGCTAGGGGACGGAGGTCCACAGATACGCAGTATTTT

d_call: NA
j_call: TRBJ2-4
v_call: TRBV20-1
clone_size: NA
cdr3_aa: CSARGSYTKNIQYF
cdr3_nt: TGCAGTGCTAGGGGCTCGTATACCAAAAACATTCAGTACTTC

d_call: TRBD2
j_call: TRBJ2-3
v_call: TRBV28
clone_size: many
cdr3_aa: CASSFPISGKGTDTQYF
cdr3_nt: TGTGCCAGCAGTTTTCCGATTAGCGGGAAAGGGACAGATACGCAGTATTTT

d_call: TRBD2
j_call: TRBJ2-1
v_call: TRBV7-3
clone_size: NA
cdr3_aa: CASSITGTSSYNEQFF
cdr3_nt: TGTGCCAGCAGCATTACCGGGACTAGCTCCTACAATGAGCAGTTCTTC

d_call: NA
j_call: TRBJ2-2
v_call: TRBV19
clone_size: few
cdr3_aa: CAVGNAGTGELFF
cdr3_nt: TGTGCAGTAGGGAATGCGGGGACCGGGGAGCTGTTTTTT

d_call: NA
j_call: TRBJ1-1
v_call: TRBV6-1
clone_size: many
cdr3_aa: CASSDFGAGRGNTEAFF
cdr3_nt: TGTGCCAGCAGTGATTTTGGGGCAGGCAGAGGGAACACTGAAGCTTTCTTT

d_call: NA
j_call: TRBJ1-5
v_call: TRBV20-1
clone_size: many
cdr3_aa: CSARDAREGRENQPQHF
cdr3_nt: TGCAGTGCTAGAGATGCAAGGGAGGGGAGGGAGAATCAGCCCCAGCATTTT

d_call: TRBD2
j_call: TRBJ2-7
v_call: TRBV7-2
clone_size: many
cdr3_aa: CASSNLAGAYEQYF
cdr3_nt: TGTGCCAGCAGCAACCTAGCGGGAGCCTACGAGCAGTACTTC

d_call: TRBD2
j_call: TRBJ2-7
v_call: TRBV20-1
clone_size: NA
cdr3_aa: CSARDSGRAFSYEQYF
cdr3_nt: TGCAGTGCTAGAGATAGCGGGAGGGCTTTCTCCTACGAGCAGTACTTC

d_call: NA
j_call: TRBJ1-5
v_call: TRBV3-1
clone_size: many
cdr3_aa: CASSQDAHLNQPQHF
cdr3_nt: TGTGCCAGCAGCCAAGATGCACATCTCAATCAGCCCCAGCATTTT

d_call: NA
j_call: TRBJ2-5
v_call: TRBV27
clone_size: many
cdr3_aa: CASRVEQTRLETQYF
cdr3_nt: TGTGCCAGCAGAGTAGAACAGACCCGGTTGGAGACCCAGTACTTC

d_call: NA
j_call: TRBJ1-5
v_call: TRBV7-2
clone_size: NA
cdr3_aa: CASSLGGGMYRQPQHF
cdr3_nt: TGTGCCAGCAGCTTAGGGGGAGGGATGTATCGACAGCCCCAGCATTTT

d_call: NA
j_call: TRBJ1-1
v_call: TRBV7-9
clone_size: few
cdr3_aa: CASSLLQATLRAFF
cdr3_nt: TGTGCCAGCAGCTTACTACAGGCGACATTGAGAGCTTTCTTT

d_call: NA
j_call: TRBJ1-5
v_call: TRBV20-1
clone_size: few
cdr3_aa: CSARGFGGPNQPQHF
cdr3_nt: TGCAGTGCTAGAGGGTTTGGAGGGCCCAATCAGCCCCAGCATTTT

d_call: NA
j_call: TRBJ1-2
v_call: TRBV3-1
clone_size: NA
cdr3_aa: CASSQYLGGEGYGYTF
cdr3_nt: TGTGCCAGCAGCCAATATCTTGGAGGAGAGGGGTATGGCTACACCTTC

d_call: NA
j_call: TRBJ2-1
v_call: TRBV28
clone_size: many
cdr3_aa: CASRDRKTYNEQFF
cdr3_nt: TGTGCCAGCAGAGACAGGAAGACCTACAATGAGCAGTTCTTC

d_call: TRBD2
j_call: TRBJ2-1
v_call: TRBV20-1
clone_size: NA
cdr3_aa: CSALSIQRELKEQFF
cdr3_nt: TGCAGTGCCCTATCGATCCAGCGGGAGTTGAAAGAGCAGTTCTTC

d_call: TRBD2
j_call: TRBJ2-2
v_call: TRBV5-5
clone_size: NA
cdr3_aa: CASSLASGNTGELFF
cdr3_nt: TGTGCCAGCAGCTTAGCTAGCGGAAACACCGGGGAGCTGTTTTTT

d_call: NA
j_call: TRBJ2-7
v_call: TRBV11-2
clone_size: few
cdr3_aa: CASSLDRWGYEQYF
cdr3_nt: TGTGCCAGCAGCTTAGACCGTTGGGGCTACGAGCAGTACTTC

d_call: NA
j_call: TRBJ2-4
v_call: TRBV28
clone_size: many
cdr3_aa: CASSLGQTLAKNIQYF
cdr3_nt: TGTGCCAGCAGTTTAGGGCAAACCCTAGCCAAAAACATTCAGTACTTC

d_call: TRBD2
j_call: TRBJ2-3
v_call: TRBV28
clone_size: many
cdr3_aa: CASSLFSGRASDTQYF
cdr3_nt: TGTGCCAGCAGTTTATTTAGCGGGAGGGCCTCGGATACGCAGTATTTT

d_call: NA
j_call: TRBJ2-5
v_call: TRBV2
clone_size: many
cdr3_aa: CASSGQNEETQYF
cdr3_nt: TGTGCCAGCAGTGGACAGAACGAAGAGACCCAGTACTTC

d_call: TRBD2
j_call: TRBJ2-3
v_call: TRBV11-2
clone_size: NA
cdr3_aa: CASSSPTSGRATDTQYF
cdr3_nt: TGTGCCAGCAGCTCACCAACTAGCGGGAGAGCCACAGATACGCAGTATTTT

d_call: NA
j_call: TRBJ2-6
v_call: TRBV11-2
clone_size: NA
cdr3_aa: CASSAYRRQGANVLTF
cdr3_nt: TGTGCCAGCAGCGCCTATCGTCGTCAAGGGGCCAACGTCCTGACTTTC

d_call: NA
j_call: TRBJ1-2
v_call: TRBV30
clone_size: many
cdr3_aa: CAWSMGTPLYGYTF
cdr3_nt: TGTGCCTGGAGTATGGGGACACCGCTTTATGGCTACACCTTC

d_call: NA
j_call: TRBJ2-1
v_call: TRBV5-5
clone_size: few
cdr3_aa: CASSFGISYNEQFF
cdr3_nt: TGTGCCAGCAGCTTCGGGATCTCCTACAATGAGCAGTTCTTC

d_call: NA
j_call: TRBJ1-6
v_call: TRBV30
clone_size: few
cdr3_aa: CASQGQPSSYNSPLHF
cdr3_nt: TGTGCCTCACAGGGTCAACCAAGCTCCTATAATTCACCCCTCCACTTT

d_call: NA
j_call: TRBJ1-5
v_call: TRBV19
clone_size: NA
cdr3_aa: CASSTVGGNSNQPQHF
cdr3_nt: TGTGCCAGTAGTACCGTGGGGGGAAATAGCAATCAGCCCCAGCATTTT

d_call: NA
j_call: TRBJ2-3
v_call: TRBV20-1
clone_size: NA
cdr3_aa: CSASSADTDTQYF
cdr3_nt: TGCAGTGCCAGCTCGGCAGACACAGATACGCAGTATTTT

d_call: NA
j_call: TRBJ2-1
v_call: TRBV7-2
clone_size: NA
cdr3_aa: CASSLVGEPHNEQFF
cdr3_nt: TGTGCCAGCAGCTTAGTAGGAGAGCCCCACAATGAGCAGTTCTTC

d_call: TRBD1
j_call: TRBJ2-1
v_call: TRBV7-3
clone_size: many
cdr3_aa: CASSHGTASYNEQFF
cdr3_nt: TGTGCCAGCAGCCACGGGACAGCCTCCTACAATGAGCAGTTCTTC

d_call: TRBD2
j_call: TRBJ2-5
v_call: TRBV27
clone_size: many
cdr3_aa: CASSQALAGGSETQYF
cdr3_nt: TGTGCCAGCAGTCAGGCCCTAGCGGGAGGGTCGGAGACCCAGTACTTC

d_call: NA
j_call: TRBJ2-1
v_call: TRBV6-2/TRBV6-3
clone_size: many
cdr3_aa: CASKKPLGEPHNEQFF
cdr3_nt: TGTGCCAGCAAAAAGCCACTAGGTGAGCCCCACAATGAGCAGTTCTTC

d_call: NA
j_call: TRBJ2-7
v_call: TRBV6-4
clone_size: NA
cdr3_aa: CATPTGSGSPYEQYF
cdr3_nt: TGTGCCACCCCCACAGGATCGGGGTCGCCCTACGAGCAGTACTTC

d_call: NA
j_call: TRBJ2-7
v_call: TRBV27
clone_size: few
cdr3_aa: CASSLKPPDIYEQYF
cdr3_nt: TGTGCCAGCAGTTTAAAACCTCCCGATATCTACGAGCAGTACTTC

d_call: NA
j_call: TRBJ2-2
v_call: TRBV7-3
clone_size: NA
cdr3_aa: CASSLKKGTGELFF
cdr3_nt: TGTGCCAGCAGCTTAAAAAAGGGAACCGGGGAGCTGTTTTTT

d_call: NA
j_call: TRBJ2-1
v_call: TRBV18
clone_size: NA
cdr3_aa: CASSQALGSDEQFF
cdr3_nt: TGTGCCAGCTCACAAGCCTTAGGGAGCGATGAGCAGTTCTTC

d_call: TRBD2
j_call: TRBJ2-2
v_call: TRBV7-2
clone_size: NA
cdr3_aa: CASSLDSGASTGELFF
cdr3_nt: TGTGCCAGCAGCTTAGATAGCGGGGCATCCACCGGGGAGCTGTTTTTT

d_call: TRBD2
j_call: TRBJ2-1
v_call: TRBV12-3/TRBV12-4
clone_size: many
cdr3_aa: CASSPSGRVYNEQFF
cdr3_nt: TGTGCCAGCAGTCCTAGCGGGAGGGTCTACAATGAGCAGTTCTTC

d_call: TRBD1
j_call: TRBJ1-5
v_call: TRBV20-1
clone_size: NA
cdr3_aa: CSARTGGLAFASNQPQHF
cdr3_nt: TGCAGTGCCCGGACAGGGGGTTTGGCTTTCGCTAGCAATCAGCCCCAGCATTTT